There are many counts of the clone carrying this T cell receptor beta chain. CDR1 and CDR2 (germline): SNHLY, FYNNEI. The V end lost 5 bases, the J end lost 5 bases, and 10 bases lay between the germline ends. This CDR3 has 12 amino acids. The data were obtained in a study of Graves' ophthalmopathy and Graves' hyperthyroidism. For repertoire sequencing, the TCR beta CDR3 regions were amplified from RNA transcripts. The authors performed first-round RT-PCR with HTBI primers and then a second-round multiplex PCR. Via MiXCR, TCRdb re-called the multiplex PCR reads, giving one row per CDR3 protein. The repertoire holds hundreds of thousands of distinct CDR3 sequences, with about two fifths as singletons.

This chain joins TRBV2 and TRBJ2-7, with a possible D match to TRBD2 (6 bases). The sequenced sample was peripheral blood. The TCR originated in an adult man with Graves' ophthalmopathy. Written as DNA, the CDR3 is TGTGCCAGCAGTATGGAGGGTCACGAGCAGTACTTC. This sequence encodes CASSMEGHEQYF. Drawing the rest from reference TRBV2 and TRBJ2-7, the complete variable domain is EPEVTQTPSHQVTQMGQEVILRCVPISNHLYFYWYRQILGQKVEFLVSFYNNEISEKSEIFDDQFSVERPDGSNFTLKIRSTKLEDSAMYFCASSMEGHEQYFGPGTRLTVT.